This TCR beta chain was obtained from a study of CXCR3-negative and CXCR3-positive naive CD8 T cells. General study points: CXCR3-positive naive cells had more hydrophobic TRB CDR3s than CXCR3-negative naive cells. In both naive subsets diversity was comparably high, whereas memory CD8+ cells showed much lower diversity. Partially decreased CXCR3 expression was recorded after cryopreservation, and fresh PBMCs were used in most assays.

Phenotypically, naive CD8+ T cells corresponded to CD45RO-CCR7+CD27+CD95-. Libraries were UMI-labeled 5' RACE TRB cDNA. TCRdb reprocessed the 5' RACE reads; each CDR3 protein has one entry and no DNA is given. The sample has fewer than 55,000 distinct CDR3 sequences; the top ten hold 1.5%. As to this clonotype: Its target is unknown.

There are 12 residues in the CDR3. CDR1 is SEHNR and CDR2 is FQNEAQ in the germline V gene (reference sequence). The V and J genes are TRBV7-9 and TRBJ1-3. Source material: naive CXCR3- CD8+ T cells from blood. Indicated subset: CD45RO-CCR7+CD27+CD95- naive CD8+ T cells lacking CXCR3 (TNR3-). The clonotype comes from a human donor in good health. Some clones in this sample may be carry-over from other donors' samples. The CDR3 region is CASSLYVNTIYF.